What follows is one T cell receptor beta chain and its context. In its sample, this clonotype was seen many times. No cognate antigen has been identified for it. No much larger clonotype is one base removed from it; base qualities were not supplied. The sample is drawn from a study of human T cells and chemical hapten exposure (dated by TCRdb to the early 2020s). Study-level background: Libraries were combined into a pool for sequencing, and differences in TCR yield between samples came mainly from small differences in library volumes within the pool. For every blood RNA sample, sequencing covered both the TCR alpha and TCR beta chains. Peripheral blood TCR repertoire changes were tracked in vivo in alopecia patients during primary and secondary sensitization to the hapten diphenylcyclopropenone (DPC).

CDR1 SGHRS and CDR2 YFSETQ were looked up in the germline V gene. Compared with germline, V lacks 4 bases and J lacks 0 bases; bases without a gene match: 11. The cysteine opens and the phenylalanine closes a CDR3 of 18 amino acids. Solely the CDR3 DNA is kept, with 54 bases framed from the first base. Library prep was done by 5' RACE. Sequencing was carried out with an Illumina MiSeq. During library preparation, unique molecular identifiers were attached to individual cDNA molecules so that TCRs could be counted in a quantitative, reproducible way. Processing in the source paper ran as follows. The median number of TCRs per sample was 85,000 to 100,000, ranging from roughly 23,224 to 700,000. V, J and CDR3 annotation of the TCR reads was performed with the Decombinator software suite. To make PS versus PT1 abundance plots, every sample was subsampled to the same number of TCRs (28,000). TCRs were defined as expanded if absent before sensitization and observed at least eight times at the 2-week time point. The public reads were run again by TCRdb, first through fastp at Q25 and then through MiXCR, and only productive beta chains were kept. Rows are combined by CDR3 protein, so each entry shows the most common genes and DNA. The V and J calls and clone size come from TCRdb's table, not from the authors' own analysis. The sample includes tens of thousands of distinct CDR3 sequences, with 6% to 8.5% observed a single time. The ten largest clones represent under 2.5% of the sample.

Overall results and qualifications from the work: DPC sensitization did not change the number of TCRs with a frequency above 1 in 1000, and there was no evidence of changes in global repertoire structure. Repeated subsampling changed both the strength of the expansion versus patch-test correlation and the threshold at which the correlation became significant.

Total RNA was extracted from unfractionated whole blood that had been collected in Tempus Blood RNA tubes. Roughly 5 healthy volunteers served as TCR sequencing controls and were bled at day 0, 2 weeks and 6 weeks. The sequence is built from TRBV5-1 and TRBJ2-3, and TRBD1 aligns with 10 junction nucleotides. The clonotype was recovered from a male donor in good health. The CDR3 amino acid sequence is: CASSPGQGGRSSTDTQYF. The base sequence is TGCGCCAGCAGCCCAGGACAGGGGGGGAGATCTAGCACAGATACGCAGTATTTT.